Presented here are 26 T cell receptor beta chains from one specimen sequenced in a study of T cells in Graves' hyperthyroidism and ophthalmopathy (dated by TCRdb to the late 2010s). Preparation of the library involved multiplex PCR. Data came from an Illumina HiSeq 2000. TCR beta CDR3 regions were amplified from RNA transcripts. A first-round RT-PCR of the TCR CDR3 used the HTBI primer set with the Qiagen OneStep RT-PCR kit. Through fastp at Q25 and MiXCR, TCRdb rebuilt clones from the public reads, retaining in-frame beta chains. CDR3 protein sequences are deduplicated, and each keeps its most common genes and DNA. Recorded for this sample are some 600,000 distinct CDR3 sequences; approximately 14% of them occurred a single time. The ten largest clones take up under 7% of the sample. The sample taken for sequencing was blood. The receptors come from a woman aged 30 to 39 with Graves' hyperthyroidism that later progressed to Graves' ophthalmopathy.

The table lists this clonotype with many counts. The chain couples TRBV5-1 to TRBJ1-2; 7 bases line up with TRBD1. Trimming at V came to 4 bases and at J to 4 bases, leaving 7 bases not matched to a gene. This CDR3 comprises 14 residues. Germline CDR1 and CDR2: SGHRS and YFSETQ. Here the CDR3 DNA reads TGCGCCAGCAGCACTGGGACAGCCCTCTATGGCTACACCTTC. Protein product: CASSTGTALYGYTF.

This clonotype has a count of ten or more. The chain carries TRBV7-2 and TRBJ1-1; D call uncertain. V lost 3 bases, J lost 4 bases, and 12 bases lay in between. Germline CDR1 SGHTA, CDR2 FQGNSA. This CDR3 contains 14 residues. CDR3 in amino acids: CASSFDSPGTEAFF. DNA for the CDR3: TGTGCCAGCAGCTTTGACTCCCCAGGCACTGAAGCTTTCTTT.

This clonotype showed up just once. The junction shows a germline mismatch at one end, possibly a read error. The chain employs TRBV20-1 and TRBJ2-7, with D perhaps given as TRBD1 or TRBD2 (5 bases each). The CDR3 totals 14 residues. Germline CDR1 reads DFQATT; CDR2 reads SNEGSKA (reference sequence). The CDR3 bases are TGCAATGCTAGAGGGGATGGAGGTTCCTACGAGCAGTACTTC. It translates to CNARGDGGSYEQYF.

This clonotype was observed at least ten times. V is TRBV30 and J is TRBJ1-1, with D possibly TRBD1 on 5 matching bases. Germline loops: CDR1 GTSNPN, CDR2 SVGIG (reference sequence). The CDR3 contains 14 residues. V dropped 3 bases and J dropped 5 bases, with 16 bases sitting between them. For the CDR3, the DNA is TGTGCCTGGAGGAGTAAGGGGAAATTGACTGAAGCTTTCTTT. Its translation: CAWRSKGKLTEAFF.

This clonotype came up a few times. This chain connects TRBV27 to TRBJ2-5, with 7 bases identical to TRBD2. The CDR3 length is 17 residues. The trim removed 6 bases at V and 3 bases at J, leaving 16 bases unmatched. Germline CDR1 reads MNHEY; CDR2 reads SMNVEV (reference sequence). The CDR3 spells CASRPAGLGAAEETQYF. The CDR3 DNA sequence: TGTGCCAGCAGACCAGCGGGGCTTGGGGCTGCAGAAGAGACCCAGTACTTC.

Many counts were recorded for this clonotype. The chain employs TRBV2 and TRBJ1-2; no firm D call. Germline CDR1 and CDR2: SNHLY and FYNNEI. The CDR3 loop spans 13 amino acids. Trimming removed 6 bases at V and 5 bases at J, with 13 bases between. The CDR3 loop reads CASRERTLYGYTF. The CDR3 DNA sequence: TGTGCCAGCAGGGAAAGGACCCTATATGGCTACACCTTC.

This clonotype was seen many times. This chain joins TRBV27 and TRBJ1-1; D uncertain. Looked up from germline, CDR1 is MNHEY and CDR2 is SMNVEV (reference sequence). Trimming took 6 bases from V and 0 from J, leaving 8 bases between them. The CDR3 length is 13 residues. The CDR3 DNA follows: TGTGCCAGCAGAAACCTCATGAACACTGAAGCTTTCTTT. Protein product: CASRNLMNTEAFF.

The sample holds a few counts of this clonotype. This chain uses TRBV3-1 with TRBJ2-3; the D is unclear. Per germline, CDR1 LGHDT and CDR2 YNNKEL (reference sequence). V lost 1 base and J 0 bases, leaving 17 bases between the germline ends. There are 18 residues in the CDR3. The CDR3 DNA sequence: TGTGCCAGCAGCCAAGCGCCCGCCGCAGGAGCTAGCACAGATACGCAGTATTTT. It codes for CASSQAPAAGASTDTQYF.

This clonotype was detected ten times or more. The chain combines TRBV27 with TRBJ1-2, with D unresolved. The CDR3 runs to 13 residues. Trimming took 5 bases from V and 8 from J, leaving 15 bases between them. From germline, CDR1 is MNHEY and CDR2 SMNVEV (reference sequence). CDR3 protein: CASSPGTDRGYTF. In nucleotides, the CDR3 is TGTGCCAGCAGTCCTGGTACCGACCGAGGCTACACCTTC.

This clonotype came up once. A read error may be the cause here, since a much bigger clone is one base away. The CDR3 DNA sequence: TGCAGTGCCCGAACCGTACTAGCGGGACCCCATAGCTTAGACAATGAGCAGTTCTTC. Translation gives CSARTVLAGPHSLDNEQFF. The V and J genes are TRBV20-1 and TRBJ2-1; 10 bases align to TRBD2. J was trimmed by 5 bases and V by 6 bases; bases with no gene match: 22. CDR1 is DFQATT and CDR2 is SNEGSKA in the germline V gene (reference sequence). The CDR3 consists of 19 residues.

This clonotype was counted many times. V gene TRBV19 combines with J gene TRBJ2-2; D not certain. Germline CDR1 LNHDA, CDR2 SQIVND (reference sequence). V shed 2 bases and J shed 3 bases, with 10 bases lying between them. This CDR3 has 15 amino acids. For the CDR3, the DNA is TGTGCCAGTAGTATACCGTCAAGGGACACCGGGGAGCTGTTTTTT. Protein sequence: CASSIPSRDTGELFF.

This clonotype was recorded a few times. V usage is TRBV7-2 and J usage is TRBJ1-5; 8 nucleotides agree with TRBD1. The germline V gene has CDR1 SGHTA and CDR2 FQGNSA. The length of the CDR3 is 16 residues. The V gene end was trimmed by 7 bases and the J gene end by 6 bases; junction bases not matched to a gene: 14. The DNA of the CDR3 is TGTGCCAGCACCAGGGAGGGCAGGGGGCTTGGTCAGCCCCAGCATTTT. As protein: CASTREGRGLGQPQHF.

Note on this clonotype: Relative to the germline gene, one junction end is altered; a read error may explain this. The chain joins TRBV4-2 to TRBJ1-2, with D unresolved. The CDR3 loop spans 15 amino acids. Per germline, CDR1 LGHNA and CDR2 YNFKEQ. In nucleotides, the CDR3 is TGTGCCAGCACCCAAGAATCGGCCGACATCTATGGCTACACCTTC. It is translated as CASTQESADIYGYTF.

This clonotype occurred many times. The chain employs TRBV24-1 and TRBJ2-3, with TRBD2 matching over 10 bases. The CDR3 sequence is 16 residues long. From germline, CDR1 is KGHDR and CDR2 SFDVKD. V shed 1 base, J shed 5 bases, and the junction held 5 bases outside the gene matches. DNA of the CDR3: TGTGCCACCAGTGATTTCCTAGCGGGAGTCAGAGATACGCAGTATTTT. Translation gives CATSDFLAGVRDTQYF.

The chain combines TRBV6-1 with TRBJ1-1, with D uncertain. V lost 2 bases and J lost 8, with 18 bases in between. The CDR3 runs to 15 residues. CDR1 and CDR2 (germline): MNHNS, SASEGT. The CDR3 here is CASSEHGDYFSEAFF. DNA for the CDR3: TGTGCCAGCAGTGAACATGGGGATTATTTCTCCGAAGCTTTCTTT.

This clonotype showed up many times. The J gene is TRBJ2-1, the V gene TRBV19; D gene unclear. The CDR3 is 13 residues long. Trimming shortened V by 3 bases and J by 5 bases, and 8 bases separated the two germline ends. Germline CDR1 reads LNHDA; CDR2 reads SQIVND (reference sequence). Here the CDR3 reads CASSMVEDNEQFF. The DNA for the CDR3 is TGTGCCAGTAGTATGGTCGAAGACAATGAGCAGTTCTTC.

V usage is TRBV7-2 and J usage is TRBJ2-7; TRBD2 matches 14 bases. This CDR3 is built from 16 residues. The junction had 7 bases not matched to a gene; V was cut back by 4 bases and J by 5 bases. Germline V lookup: CDR1 SGHTA, CDR2 FQGNSA. As DNA, the CDR3 is TGTGCCAGCAGCTCCCATCCGGGACTAGCGGGAGACGAGCAGTACTTC. Its translation is CASSSHPGLAGDEQYF. Together with reference TRBV7-2 and TRBJ2-7, the CDR3 gives the full variable domain: GAGVSQSPSNKVTEKGKDVELRCDPISGHTALYWYRQSLGQGLEFLIYFQGNSAPDKSGLPSDRFSAERTGGSVSTLTIQRTQQEDSAVYLCASSSHPGLAGDEQYFGPGTRLTVT.

This clonotype was seen more than once but under ten times. The chain combines TRBV19 with TRBJ1-1, with a weak D call TRBD1 (6 bases). The CDR3 loop spans 13 amino acids. V was cut by 4 bases and J by 4 bases, with 10 bases left in between. Looked up from germline, CDR1 is LNHDA and CDR2 is SQIVND (reference sequence). The CDR3 DNA reads TGTGCCAGTAGTAGCAGGGGCCCCACTGAAGCTTTCTTT. This sequence encodes CASSSRGPTEAFF.

This clonotype was seen repeatedly, ten times or more. The J gene is TRBJ2-1, the V gene TRBV11-2; 10 bases fit TRBD2. V trimming: 3 bases; J trimming: 1 base; junction bases outside the gene matches: 3. The CDR3 totals 16 residues. Looked up from germline, CDR1 is SGHAT and CDR2 is FQNNGV. In nucleotides, the CDR3 is TGTGCCAGCAGCTTCCTAGCGGGAGTTTCCTACAATGAGCAGTTCTTC. Translation gives CASSFLAGVSYNEQFF. Complete variable domain (other parts from reference TRBV11-2 and TRBJ2-1): EAGVAQSPRYKIIEKRQSVAFWCNPISGHATLYWYQQILGQGPKLLIQFQNNGVVDDSQLPKDRFSAERLKGVDSTLKIQPAKLEDSAVYLCASSFLAGVSYNEQFFGPGTRLTVL.

This clonotype was counted at least ten times. This chain joins TRBV19 and TRBJ2-7, with 13 bases identical to TRBD2. Trimming cost V 5 bases and J 3 bases; bases outside gene matches: 13. The germline V gene has CDR1 LNHDA and CDR2 SQIVND (reference sequence). This CDR3 is 18 amino acids long. The CDR3: CASSPIPGLAGEHYEQYF. CDR3 DNA: TGTGCCAGTAGTCCAATCCCCGGACTAGCGGGAGAGCACTACGAGCAGTACTTC.

Comments on this clonotype: Given a much more abundant clone one base away, this may be a read error. The rearrangement joins TRBV30 to TRBJ2-2; possibly TRBD1 for D (6 bases). The CDR3 runs to 16 residues. In germline, CDR1 is GTSNPN, CDR2 SVGIG (reference sequence). This CDR3 reads CARSYRASWNIAELFF. CDR3 coding DNA: TGTGCCCGGAGCTACAGGGCGTCATGGAATATAGCGGAGCTGTTTTTT.

The chain has TRBV11-2 and TRBJ2-2, with a weak D call TRBD1 (6 bases). Germline CDR1 is SGHAT and CDR2 is FQNNGV. The CDR3 runs to 15 residues. V shed 5 bases and J shed 2 bases, with 12 bases lying between them. CDR3 nucleotide sequence: TGTGCCAGCAGCCAGATCAGGGGAAACACCGGGGAGCTGTTTTTT. Translation gives CASSQIRGNTGELFF.

Many counts were recorded for this clonotype. The V call is TRBV10-3, the J call TRBJ2-1; perhaps D is TRBD1 or TRBD2 (5 bases each). The V and J ends lost 3 bases and 8 bases respectively, with 17 bases between them. Germline V gene lookup returns CDR1 ENHRY and CDR2 SYGVKD. There are 15 residues in the CDR3. DNA for the CDR3: TGTGCCATCAGTGACTCCGGTGCAGGGACCCATGAGCAGTTCTTC. It translates to CAISDSGAGTHEQFF.

In its sample, this clonotype was seen many times. V gene TRBV20-1 combines with J gene TRBJ2-2; possible D gene TRBD2, 5 bases. Germline V gene data show CDR1 as DFQATT and CDR2 as SNEGSKA (reference sequence). Between the trimmed V and J ends, which lost 4 bases and 1 base, there was a span of 13 bases. This CDR3 is built from 15 residues. CDR3 in amino acids: CSATSEDLNTGELFF. The CDR3 region has the DNA TGCAGTGCTACCTCGGAGGACTTGAACACCGGGGAGCTGTTTTTT.

As to this clonotype: Just one base apart from a much larger clone, this may be a read error. The V gene is TRBV27, the J gene TRBJ1-1; D perhaps matches TRBD1 (6 bases). Germline-derived CDR1 and CDR2 are MNHEY and SMNVEV (reference sequence). The CDR3 is 17 amino acids. The DNA for the CDR3 is TGTGCCAGCAGTCTAAAAAACTTCCGGGACACGAACACTGAAACTTTCTTT. It yields the protein CASSLKNFRDTNTETFF.

This clonotype was counted ten times or more. This chain joins TRBV7-2 and TRBJ2-3, with 11 nucleotides matching TRBD2. The V segment lost 2 bases and the J segment 6 bases; nucleotides outside the gene matches: 7. The CDR3 is 16 residues long. Germline CDR1 reads SGHTA; CDR2 reads FQGNSA. CDR3 region: CASSLRLAGRLDTQYF. In DNA, the CDR3 is TGTGCCAGCAGCTTAAGACTAGCGGGGCGCCTCGATACGCAGTATTTT.